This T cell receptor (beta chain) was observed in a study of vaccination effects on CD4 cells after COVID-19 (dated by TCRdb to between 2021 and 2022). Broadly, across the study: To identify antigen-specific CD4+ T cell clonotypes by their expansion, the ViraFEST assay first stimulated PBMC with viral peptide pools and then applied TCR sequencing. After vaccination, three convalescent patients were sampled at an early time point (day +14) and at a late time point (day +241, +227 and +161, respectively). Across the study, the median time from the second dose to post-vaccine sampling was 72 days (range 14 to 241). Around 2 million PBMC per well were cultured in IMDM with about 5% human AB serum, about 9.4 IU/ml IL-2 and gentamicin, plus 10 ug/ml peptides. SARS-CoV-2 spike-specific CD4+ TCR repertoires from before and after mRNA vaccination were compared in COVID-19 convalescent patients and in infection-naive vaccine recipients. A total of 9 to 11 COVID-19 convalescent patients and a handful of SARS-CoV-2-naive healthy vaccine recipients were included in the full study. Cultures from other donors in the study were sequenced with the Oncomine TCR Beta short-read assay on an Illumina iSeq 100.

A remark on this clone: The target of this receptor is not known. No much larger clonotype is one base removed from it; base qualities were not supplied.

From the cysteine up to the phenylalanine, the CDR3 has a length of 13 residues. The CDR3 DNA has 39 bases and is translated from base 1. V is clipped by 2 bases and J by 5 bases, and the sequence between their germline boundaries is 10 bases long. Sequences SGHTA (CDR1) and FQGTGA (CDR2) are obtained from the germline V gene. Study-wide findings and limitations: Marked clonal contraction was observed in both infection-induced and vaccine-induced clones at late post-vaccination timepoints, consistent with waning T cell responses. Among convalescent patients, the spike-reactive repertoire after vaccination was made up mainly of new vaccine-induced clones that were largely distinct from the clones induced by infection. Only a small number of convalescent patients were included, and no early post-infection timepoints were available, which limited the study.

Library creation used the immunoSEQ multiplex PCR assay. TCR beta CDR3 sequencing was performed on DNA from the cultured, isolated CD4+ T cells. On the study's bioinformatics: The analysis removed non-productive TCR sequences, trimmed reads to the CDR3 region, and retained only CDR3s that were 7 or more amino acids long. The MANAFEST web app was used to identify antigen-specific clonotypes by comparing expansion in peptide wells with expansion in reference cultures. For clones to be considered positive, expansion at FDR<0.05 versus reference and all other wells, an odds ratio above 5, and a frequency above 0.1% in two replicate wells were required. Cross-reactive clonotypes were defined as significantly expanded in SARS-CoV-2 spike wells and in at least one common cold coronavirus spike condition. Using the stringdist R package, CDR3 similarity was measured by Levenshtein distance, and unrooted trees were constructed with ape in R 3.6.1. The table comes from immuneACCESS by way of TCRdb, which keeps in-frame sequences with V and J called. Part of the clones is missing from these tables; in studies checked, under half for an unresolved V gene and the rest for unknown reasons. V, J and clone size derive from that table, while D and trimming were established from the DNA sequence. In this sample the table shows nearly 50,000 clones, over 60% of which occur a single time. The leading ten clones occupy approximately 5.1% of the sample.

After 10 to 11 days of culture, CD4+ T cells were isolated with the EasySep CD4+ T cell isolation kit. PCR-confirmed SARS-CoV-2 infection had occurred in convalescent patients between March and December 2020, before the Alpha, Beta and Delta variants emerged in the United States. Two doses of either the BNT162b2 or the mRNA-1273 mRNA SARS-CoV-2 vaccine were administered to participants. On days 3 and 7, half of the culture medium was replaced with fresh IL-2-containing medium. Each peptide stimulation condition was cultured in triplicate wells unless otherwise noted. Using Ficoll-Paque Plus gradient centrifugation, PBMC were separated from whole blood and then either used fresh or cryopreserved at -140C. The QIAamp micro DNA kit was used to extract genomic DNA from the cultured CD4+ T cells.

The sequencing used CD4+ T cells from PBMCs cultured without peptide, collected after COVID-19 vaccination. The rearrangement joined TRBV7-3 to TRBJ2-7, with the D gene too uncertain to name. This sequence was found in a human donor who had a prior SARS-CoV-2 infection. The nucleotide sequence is TGTGCCAGCAGCTTAGCAGCCATCCACGAGCAGTACTTC. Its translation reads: CASSLAAIHEQYF.